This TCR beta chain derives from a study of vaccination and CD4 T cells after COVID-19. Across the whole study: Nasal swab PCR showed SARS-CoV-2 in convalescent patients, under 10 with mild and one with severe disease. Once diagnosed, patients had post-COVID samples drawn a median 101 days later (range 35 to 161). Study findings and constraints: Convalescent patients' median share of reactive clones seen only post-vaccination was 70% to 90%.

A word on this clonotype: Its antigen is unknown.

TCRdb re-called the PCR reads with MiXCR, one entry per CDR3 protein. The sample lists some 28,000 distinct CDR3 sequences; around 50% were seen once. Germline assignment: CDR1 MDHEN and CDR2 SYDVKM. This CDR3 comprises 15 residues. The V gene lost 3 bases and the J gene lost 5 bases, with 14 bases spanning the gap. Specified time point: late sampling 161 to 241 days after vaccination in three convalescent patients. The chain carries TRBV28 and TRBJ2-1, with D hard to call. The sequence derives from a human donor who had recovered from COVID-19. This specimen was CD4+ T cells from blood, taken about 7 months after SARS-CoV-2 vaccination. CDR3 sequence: CASSFPRAVNNEQFF. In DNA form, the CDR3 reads TGTGCCAGCAGTTTCCCCCGGGCGGTAAACAATGAGCAGTTCTTC. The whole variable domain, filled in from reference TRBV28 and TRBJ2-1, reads DVKVTQSSRYLVKRTGEKVFLECVQDMDHENMFWYRQDPGLGLRLIYFSYDVKMKEKGDIPEGYSVSREKKERFSLILESASTNQTSMYLCASSFPRAVNNEQFFGPGTRLTVL.